Below, 21 T cell receptor beta chains from the same sample are listed, as sequenced in a study of blood T cell repertoires in COVID-19. Assay used: immunoSEQ multiplex PCR; TCRdb lists only in-frame clones, some missing. The sample carries hundreds of thousands of clones, around 87% recorded once. The sequencing sample was made of PBMCs or T cells enriched from blood (not recorded which). The receptor source for this set is a woman aged 45 to 65 who had recovered from COVID-19.

CDR3 loop: CAAGRSEETQYF. CDR3 sequence (DNA): TGTGCCGCGGGAAGGTCGGAAGAGACCCAGTACTTC. J is TRBJ2-5 and V is TRBV6-5; possible D gene TRBD2, 6 bases. V shed 11 bases and J shed 3 bases, with 13 bases lying between them. The CDR3 has 12 amino acids. CDR1 MNHEY and CDR2 SVGAGI come from the germline V gene.

V usage is TRBV6-1 and J usage is TRBJ1-2; TRBD1 matches at 9 bases. V was clipped by 2 bases and J by 6 bases; unmatched bases: 10. Germline V lookup: CDR1 MNHNS, CDR2 SASEGT. There are 16 residues in the CDR3. CDR3 loop: CASSELGTGLWNGYTF. The CDR3 bases are TGTGCCAGCAGTGAATTAGGGACAGGGCTGTGGAATGGCTACACCTTC.

This clone was seen only a few times. The chain has TRBV24-1 and TRBJ1-6, with D uncertain. The V gene's germline CDR1 is KGHDR and CDR2 SFDVKD. Between the trimmed V and J ends, which lost 5 bases and 7 bases, there was a span of 11 bases. This CDR3 is 14 amino acids long. This chain's CDR3 is CATSADRRNSPLHF. CDR3 nucleotides: TGTGCCACCAGTGCTGACCGGCGGAATTCACCCCTCCACTTT.

This clone showed up many times. The gene calls are TRBV6-2 or TRBV6-3 and TRBJ1-1; D is uncertain. CDR3 length: 14 amino acids. CDR1 and CDR2 (germline): MNHEY, SVGEGT. Trimming took 5 bases from V and 1 from J, leaving 11 bases between them. The CDR3 nucleotides are TGTGCCAGCAGTAACCCTAGTCAGAACACTGAAGCTTTCTTT. It yields the protein CASSNPSQNTEAFF.

The chain couples TRBV2 to TRBJ2-5, with 9 positions matching TRBD2. Germline assignment: CDR1 SNHLY and CDR2 FYNNEI. V dropped 7 bases and J dropped 3; count of bases not matched to a gene: 12. The CDR3 contains 16 residues. For the CDR3, the DNA is TGTGCCAGCACCCTCTCGTGGGTAGCGGGGGAAGAGACCCAGTACTTC. This gives the protein CASTLSWVAGEETQYF.

The chain joins TRBV30 to TRBJ1-4; no clear D gene. Germline V lookup: CDR1 GTSNPN, CDR2 SVGIG (reference sequence). Trimming cost V 4 bases and J 5 bases, with 8 bases left between them. The CDR3 is 12 amino acids. In DNA form, the CDR3 reads TGTGCCTGGACAGGTGGGAATGAAAAACTGTTTTTT. Translated, it gives CAWTGGNEKLFF. The full variable domain, with the rest looked up from reference TRBV30 and TRBJ1-4, is SQTIHQWPATLVQPVGSPLSLECTVEGTSNPNLYWYRQAAGRGLQLLFYSVGIGQISSEVPQNLSASRPQDRQFILSSKKLLLSDSGFYLCAWTGGNEKLFFGSGTQLSVL.

This chain connects TRBV5-1 to TRBJ2-2; D may be TRBD1 (6 bases). V lost 1 base and J lost 6, with 13 bases in between. The germline V gene has CDR1 SGHRS and CDR2 YFSETQ. This CDR3 comprises 15 residues. CDR3 DNA: TGCGCCAGCAGCTTGAACAGGGCGCGGGCCGGGGAGCTGTTTTTT. Translation gives CASSLNRARAGELFF.

V and J are TRBV28 and TRBJ1-5, with a tentative D call TRBD1 (5 bases). Germline V gene data show CDR1 as MDHEN and CDR2 as SYDVKM. Trimming removed 4 bases at V and 1 base at J, with 11 bases between. This CDR3 is 15 amino acids long. CDR3 region: CASSWRGGSNQPQHF. CDR3 bases: TGTGCCAGCAGTTGGAGGGGTGGGAGCAATCAGCCCCAGCATTTT.

The genes are TRBV18 and TRBJ1-4; no reliable D call. The germline V gene encodes CDR1 KGHSH and CDR2 LQKENI. V gave up 0 bases and J gave up 8 bases, with 13 bases separating them. The CDR3 is 15 residues long. DNA of the CDR3: TGTGCCAGCTCACCACCTTCCGGGAGTCGGGAAAAACTGTTTTTT. Residues: CASSPPSGSREKLFF.

The V call is TRBV19, the J call TRBJ1-2; D is unclear. The germline gives CDR1 LNHDA, CDR2 SQIVND (reference sequence). V lost 5 bases and J 8 bases, leaving 21 bases between the germline ends. The CDR3 consists of 15 residues. For the CDR3, the DNA is TGTGCCAGTAGTCCGCAGGATTCCTTAGTTTGGGGCTACACCTTC. Protein sequence: CASSPQDSLVWGYTF.

For the CDR3, the DNA is TGTGCCAGCAGCTCGCATGGGACAAACTATGGCTACACCTTC. As protein: CASSSHGTNYGYTF. The rearrangement links TRBV7-8 to TRBJ1-2, with D perhaps TRBD1 (6 bases). CDR1 is SGHVS and CDR2 is FQNEAQ in the germline V gene. The CDR3 loop spans 14 amino acids. Trimming removed 4 bases from V and 2 bases from J, with 11 bases in between.

The chain is built from TRBV6-5 and TRBJ2-7, with 8 bases lining up with TRBD1. Germline loops: CDR1 MNHEY, CDR2 SVGAGI. The CDR3 covers 15 residues. Unmatched junction bases numbered 12, after V lost 6 bases and J lost 5 bases. The CDR3 protein is CASRTDRGAPHEQYF. Written as DNA, the CDR3 is TGTGCCAGCAGGACCGACAGGGGCGCACCCCACGAGCAGTACTTC.

J is TRBJ1-2 and V is TRBV28, with D maybe TRBD1 (6 bases). The V and J ends lost 2 bases and 12 bases respectively, with 19 bases between them. The CDR3 spans 14 residues. CDR1 is MDHEN and CDR2 is SYDVKM in the germline V gene. Here the CDR3 DNA reads TGTGCCAGCAGTTTAGTGGGGGCGCTTTTTATCCACACCTTC. Encoded protein: CASSLVGALFIHTF.

This chain uses TRBV28 with TRBJ1-2; D is uncertain. Germline CDR1 is MDHEN and CDR2 is SYDVKM. This CDR3 is built from 17 residues. Trimming took 5 bases from V and 0 from J, leaving 19 bases between them. Here the CDR3 DNA reads TGTGCCAGCAGTATGCTGGGAGGGCGCGGTCCTAACTATGGCTACACCTTC. Amino acid sequence: CASSMLGGRGPNYGYTF.

The chain joins TRBV6-5 to TRBJ1-5; TRBD1 matches at 7 bases. This CDR3 is 15 amino acids long. J was trimmed by 3 bases and V by 10 bases; bases with no gene match: 12. Germline CDR1 and CDR2: MNHEY and SVGAGI. The CDR3 DNA reads TGTGCCATAGGGGGACAGACACCATTCAATCAGCCCCAGCATTTT. Protein product: CAIGGQTPFNQPQHF.

The J gene is TRBJ2-7, the V gene TRBV7-8; a weak D match, TRBD1 (6 bases). Trimming pared 1 base from V and 3 bases from J, leaving 13 bases between. The CDR3 sequence is 15 residues long. Looked up from germline, CDR1 is SGHVS and CDR2 is FQNEAQ. For the CDR3, the DNA is TGTGCCAGCAGCTTAGTGGCAGGGGACGACTACGAGCAGTACTTC. It yields the protein CASSLVAGDDYEQYF.

The CDR3 DNA reads TGTGCCAGTAGTATAAATTCGGGGGGACGGCCTGGCGCAGATACGCAGTATTTT. It translates to CASSINSGGRPGADTQYF. The rearrangement links TRBV19 to TRBJ2-3; 7 bases align to TRBD2. Trimming at V came to 2 bases and at J to 4 bases, leaving 15 bases not matched to a gene. The germline gives CDR1 LNHDA, CDR2 SQIVND (reference sequence). The CDR3 is 18 residues long.

The rearrangement joins TRBV27 to TRBJ1-3; perhaps TRBD1 as D (6 bases). Germline assignment: CDR1 MNHEY and CDR2 SMNVEV (reference sequence). The CDR3 is made up of 19 amino acids. V lost 9 bases, J lost 0 bases, and 27 bases lay in between. CDR3 region: CARDDRTAALGHSGNTIYF. CDR3 DNA: TGTGCCAGAGATGATAGGACAGCTGCCTTAGGTCACTCTGGAAACACCATATATTTT.

In DNA, the CDR3 is TGCGCCAGCAGTCGCCGGACAGGGAGGTATTCACCCCTCCACTTT. Amino acids: CASSRRTGRYSPLHF. This chain joins TRBV23-1 and TRBJ1-6, with 8 bases that match TRBD1. TRBV23-1 is identified as an open reading frame with a role that is uncertain. V shed 4 bases and J 8 bases; nucleotides not matched to a gene: 7. The CDR3 has 15 residues.

This clone was observed a few times. The chain recombines TRBV24-1 with TRBJ1-2; 10 bases align to TRBD1. Trimming removed 3 bases from V and 3 bases from J; junction bases left unmatched: 9. From germline, CDR1 is KGHDR and CDR2 SFDVKD. The CDR3 runs 17 residues. The DNA for the CDR3 is TGTGCCACCAGTGATACGCCGGGACAGGGGACACACTATGGCTACACCTTC. This encodes CATSDTPGQGTHYGYTF.

The chain has TRBV7-8 and TRBJ2-7; D perhaps matches TRBD1 (6 bases). Trimming took off 5 bases at V and 4 bases at J, with 15 bases between the two ends. The CDR3 covers 14 residues. Looked up from germline, CDR1 is SGHVS and CDR2 is FQNEAQ. CDR3 DNA sequence: TGTGCCAGCAGCAAACAGGGTTTTGGGTACGAGCAGTACTTC. Translation: CASSKQGFGYEQYF.